The 27 T cell receptor beta chains presented below share a single source sample, sequenced in a study of patients and donors after allogeneic stem cell transplantation. In TCRdb, the RT-PCR reads were re-called with MiXCR into one record per CDR3 protein. The data show approximately 250,000 distinct CDR3 sequences, roughly an eighth seen once. Sequencing was performed on blood, either unsorted or a sorted T cell fraction (not recorded which). Source of these receptors: a human donor who was either an allogeneic HSCT recipient or a stem cell or donor lymphocyte infusion donor (not recorded which). It is not recorded whose cells these are; they may come from a transplant donor.

V is TRBV5-1 and J is TRBJ1-4; D might be TRBD1 (5 bases). Germline CDR1 and CDR2: SGHRS and YFSETQ. There are 14 residues in the CDR3. V was cut by 4 bases and J by 7 bases, with 14 bases left in between. The CDR3 region has the DNA TGCGCCAGCAGCCCCGACGGGGGTACTGAAAAACTGTTTTTT. Protein sequence: CASSPDGGTEKLFF. Full variable domain (rest looked up from reference TRBV5-1 and TRBJ1-4): KAGVTQTPRYLIKTRGQQVTLSCSPISGHRSVSWYQQTPGQGLQFLFEYFSETQRNKGNFPGRFSGRQFSNSRSEMNVSTLELGDSALYLCASSPDGGTEKLFFGSGTQLSVL.

This clonotype was seen at least ten times. The chain combines TRBV5-6 with TRBJ2-1, with 8 bases fitting TRBD1. The CDR3 consists of 16 residues. Germline V lookup: CDR1 SGHDT, CDR2 YYEEEE. V lost 2 bases, J lost 7 bases, and 11 bases stayed unmatched. The CDR3 coding sequence is TGTGCCAGCAGCTTACCAGGACAGGGTCTCTGGAATGAGCAGTTCTTC. Protein product: CASSLPGQGLWNEQFF.

A few counts support this clonotype. The V and J genes are TRBV7-2 and TRBJ1-4; D call uncertain. There are 16 residues in the CDR3. In germline, CDR1 is SGHTA, CDR2 FQGNSA. Trimming removed 1 base from V and 7 bases from J, with 16 bases in between. In DNA form, the CDR3 reads TGTGCCAGCAGCTTAGAGAATCCGGGATCCCGTGAAAAACTGTTTTTT. Translating it yields CASSLENPGSREKLFF.

This chain links TRBV2 with TRBJ2-5; TRBD2 might be the D (6 bases). Trimming stripped 7 bases from V and 2 bases from J, with 17 bases between. The CDR3 extends over 15 amino acids. Looked up from germline, CDR1 is SNHLY and CDR2 is FYNNEI. The CDR3 DNA follows: TGTGCCAGCACCTCCCCCCGCGGGGTGCAAGAGACCCAGTACTTC. This codes for CASTSPRGVQETQYF.

This clonotype was counted only a few times. The gene calls are TRBV29-1 and TRBJ2-7, with TRBD2 matching over 9 bases. J lost 2 bases, V lost 3 bases, and 8 bases had no gene match. The CDR3 sequence is 15 residues long. Germline lookup yields CDR1 SQVTM and CDR2 ANQGSEA. CDR3 protein: CSVEPWVAGAYEQYF. CDR3 nucleotide sequence: TGCAGCGTTGAGCCATGGGTAGCGGGAGCCTACGAGCAGTACTTC.

The chain couples TRBV10-3 to TRBJ2-2; 8 bases align to TRBD1. The V and J ends lost 2 bases and 3 bases, in that order; junction bases with no gene match: 5. The CDR3 totals 16 residues. CDR1 ENHRY and CDR2 SYGVKD come from the germline V gene. The chain's CDR3 is CAISEPGTGYTGELFF. Here the CDR3 DNA reads TGTGCCATCAGTGAGCCAGGGACAGGATACACCGGGGAGCTGTTTTTT.

The chain links TRBV14 to TRBJ2-2; TRBD2 might be the D (5 bases). Germline assignment: CDR1 SGHDN and CDR2 FVKESK. V was trimmed by 0 bases and J by 7 bases, leaving 12 bases between them. This CDR3 is built from 15 residues. The CDR3 DNA reads TGTGCCAGCAGCCAAGATGGTAGAGGGATCGGGGAGCTGTTTTTT. Protein product: CASSQDGRGIGELFF.

J is TRBJ2-2 and V is TRBV15, with 12 nucleotides matching TRBD2. Germline CDR1 and CDR2: LNHNV and YYDKDF (reference sequence). The CDR3 runs to 17 residues. Germline trimming cut 3 bases from V and 5 bases from J; bases unmatched to any gene: 7. In DNA, the CDR3 is TGTGCCACCAGCAGCCCGACTAGCGGGAGCTTGACCGGGGAGCTGTTTTTT. Its protein product is CATSSPTSGSLTGELFF.

This clonotype showed up many times. V and J are TRBV6-5 and TRBJ2-1; the D gene is possibly TRBD1 (6 bases). Trimming took 3 bases from V and 5 from J, leaving 11 bases between them. In germline, CDR1 is MNHEY, CDR2 SVGAGI. This CDR3 comprises 14 residues. CDR3 residues: CASSYIRTDNEQFF. CDR3 DNA sequence: TGTGCCAGCAGTTATATACGGACAGACAATGAGCAGTTCTTC.

The chain uses TRBV24-1 and TRBJ2-2, with a tentative D call TRBD1 (6 bases). Germline values: CDR1 KGHDR, CDR2 SFDVKD. V was pared by 4 bases and J by 5 bases, with 13 bases between. The CDR3 length is 15 residues. The CDR3 nucleotides are TGTGCCACCAGTGAGCCAGGGGCTGGGACCGGGGAGCTGTTTTTT. This codes for CATSEPGAGTGELFF.

CDR3 protein: CASSTLRIGKQGYGYTF. The DNA for the CDR3 is TGTGCCAGTAGTACCTTAAGAATCGGGAAACAGGGTTACGGCTACACCTTC. This chain joins TRBV19 and TRBJ1-2, with D possibly TRBD1 on 6 matching bases. Trimming stripped 4 bases from V and 8 bases from J, with 26 bases between. CDR1 and CDR2 (germline): LNHDA, SQIVND (reference sequence). This CDR3 spans 17 amino acids.

The chain recombines TRBV7-8 with TRBJ2-3, with 11 bases aligning to TRBD2. With 3 bases clipped from V and 2 bases from J, the junction kept 7 bases outside the gene matches. The CDR3 sequence is 17 residues long. Looked up from germline, CDR1 is SGHVS and CDR2 is FQNEAQ. The CDR3 sequence: CASSLETSGIATDTQYF. The CDR3 DNA reads TGTGCCAGCAGCTTGGAGACTAGCGGGATAGCCACAGATACGCAGTATTTT.

The sample holds a few counts of this clonotype. J is TRBJ2-6 and V is TRBV12-3 or TRBV12-4; D possibly uses TRBD1 or TRBD2 (5 bases each). V shed 5 bases and J shed 1 base, with 12 bases lying between them. The CDR3 runs 16 residues. The CDR3 region has the DNA TGTGCCAGCAGTCAGTTGGGGGTGTCTGGGGCCAACGTCCTGACTTTC. Translated, it gives CASSQLGVSGANVLTF.

This clonotype was seen a few times. The chain uses TRBV4-1 and TRBJ2-7, with D uncertain. Germline CDR1 reads MGHRA; CDR2 reads YSYEKL. V was trimmed by 4 bases and J by 4 bases, leaving 17 bases between them. This CDR3 is 15 amino acids long. The CDR3 sequence: CASSPLLRKPYEQYF. CDR3 coding DNA: TGCGCCAGCAGCCCCTTATTAAGGAAGCCATACGAGCAGTACTTC.

There are many counts of this clonotype. The chain has TRBV20-1 and TRBJ1-1, with a weak D call TRBD1 (6 bases). Per the germline V gene, CDR1 is DFQATT and CDR2 is SNEGSKA (reference sequence). V gave up 2 bases and J gave up 0 bases, with 16 bases separating them. The CDR3 length is 16 residues. The chain's CDR3 is CSARTTRGQMNTEAFF. The DNA for the CDR3 is TGCAGTGCTAGAACCACCAGGGGCCAGATGAACACTGAAGCTTTCTTT.

V gene TRBV7-2 combines with J gene TRBJ1-3; no clear D gene. The germline gives CDR1 SGHTA, CDR2 FQGNSA. CDR3 length equals 16 residues. Deletions cut 1 base from V and 1 base from J, with 11 bases between. This chain's CDR3 is CASSLVGLGSGNTIYF. As DNA, the CDR3 is TGTGCCAGCAGCTTAGTTGGGTTGGGGTCTGGAAACACCATATATTTT.

This clonotype was counted only a few times. The CDR3 DNA reads as TGCGCCAGCAGCTTGTGGTCAGAACCTCAAGAGACCCAGTACTTC. Translated: CASSLWSEPQETQYF. The chain joins TRBV5-1 to TRBJ2-5; D is unresolved. Trimming shortened V by 1 base and J by 2 bases, and 12 bases separated the two germline ends. Germline CDR1 reads SGHRS; CDR2 reads YFSETQ. The CDR3 totals 15 residues.

V usage is TRBV7-2 and J usage is TRBJ2-1; 8 bases map to TRBD2. The J segment lost 15 bases and the V segment lost 5 bases, leaving 18 bases of the junction unmatched. CDR3 length: 15 amino acids. Germline V CDR1 and CDR2: SGHTA, FQGNSA. DNA for the CDR3: TGTGCCAGCAGCCCGGGGCGGTTAGCGGGACTTAACCCGTTCTTC. Its translation: CASSPGRLAGLNPFF.

This clonotype was recorded at least ten times. The chain combines TRBV19 with TRBJ1-1; D is possibly TRBD1 (5 bases). Trimming took off 6 bases at V and 2 bases at J, with 19 bases between the two ends. Germline V gene lookup returns CDR1 LNHDA and CDR2 SQIVND (reference sequence). The CDR3 sequence is 16 residues long. CDR3 protein: CASSPGRQGINTEAFF. CDR3 DNA sequence: TGTGCCAGTAGCCCGGGCCGGCAGGGCATAAACACTGAAGCTTTCTTT.

This clonotype was observed a few times. V gene TRBV20-1 combines with J gene TRBJ2-3; 11 nucleotides align to TRBD2. CDR3 size: 17 residues. The V gene end was trimmed by 3 bases and the J gene end by 2 bases; junction bases not matched to a gene: 10. Germline V gene lookup returns CDR1 DFQATT and CDR2 SNEGSKA (reference sequence). CDR3 sequence: CSASWLAGGGDTDTQYF. The CDR3 coding sequence is TGCAGTGCTAGTTGGCTAGCGGGAGGAGGGGACACAGATACGCAGTATTTT.

Many counts were recorded for this clonotype. CDR3 protein: CASSFTGRGEQFF. The DNA of the CDR3 is TGTGCCAGCAGCTTCACCGGGAGGGGTGAGCAGTTCTTC. V and J are TRBV5-4 and TRBJ2-1, with 8 bases fitting TRBD2. J was trimmed by 9 bases and V by 2 bases; bases with no gene match: 4. The CDR3 is 13 residues long. Germline CDR1 and CDR2: SGHNT and YYREEE (reference sequence).

The V and J genes are TRBV2 and TRBJ2-2; 7 bases match TRBD1. The trim removed 4 bases at V and 4 bases at J, leaving 3 bases unmatched. This CDR3 region has 14 residues. Germline loops: CDR1 SNHLY, CDR2 FYNNEI. The CDR3 DNA reads as TGTGCCAGCAGTGTGACAGGGCCCACCGGGGAGCTGTTTTTT. This gives the protein CASSVTGPTGELFF.

The CDR3 here is CSASAPGQVAPNGDTDTQYF. The CDR3 DNA is TGCAGTGCTAGTGCTCCGGGACAGGTGGCCCCTAACGGGGACACAGATACGCAGTATTTT. The chain recombines TRBV20-1 with TRBJ2-3; 8 positions agree with TRBD1. Germline V gives CDR1 DFQATT, CDR2 SNEGSKA (reference sequence). The CDR3 sequence is 20 residues long. Trimming at V came to 3 bases and at J to 2 bases, leaving 22 bases not matched to a gene.

The chain employs TRBV7-9 and TRBJ1-2; 9 nucleotides line up with TRBD1. V shed 4 bases, J shed 4 bases, and the junction held 7 bases outside the gene matches. Germline assignment: CDR1 SEHNR and CDR2 FQNEAQ (reference sequence). The CDR3 totals 15 residues. DNA of the CDR3: TGTGCCAGCAGCTCAACAGGGGGCGCGGGCTATGGCTACACCTTC. Protein: CASSSTGGAGYGYTF.

The chain joins TRBV20-1 to TRBJ2-1; D gene uncertain. Trimming removed 6 bases from V and 6 bases from J, with 12 bases in between. The CDR3 runs to 12 residues. Germline loops: CDR1 DFQATT, CDR2 SNEGSKA (reference sequence). The CDR3 protein is CSAPRQTNEQFF. In DNA, the CDR3 is TGCAGTGCACCGAGACAAACCAATGAGCAGTTCTTC.

The V call is TRBV4-3, the J call TRBJ2-3; D unresolved. This CDR3 region has 16 residues. Germline CDR1 LGHNA, CDR2 YSLEER. Trimming cost V 0 bases and J 0 bases, with 10 bases left between them. The CDR3 DNA sequence: TGCGCCAGCAGCCAAGATGTGATTCCTAGCACAGATACGCAGTATTTT. As protein: CASSQDVIPSTDTQYF.

This clonotype was detected a few times. The chain uses TRBV30 and TRBJ2-3, with D maybe TRBD1 (6 bases). Germline V lookup: CDR1 GTSNPN, CDR2 SVGIG (reference sequence). The CDR3 length is 12 residues. Deletions cut 0 bases from V and 11 bases from J, with 12 bases between. The chain's CDR3 is CAWSVRLGGQYF. For the CDR3, the DNA is TGTGCCTGGAGTGTACGGTTAGGGGGGCAGTATTTT.